Below are 29 T cell receptor beta chains sequenced from a single sample in a study of T cells in Graves' hyperthyroidism and ophthalmopathy. Authors of the study amplified TCR beta CDR3 regions from RNA transcripts. HTBI primers drove first-round RT-PCR of the TCR CDR3. TCRdb fed the multiplex PCR reads into MiXCR, producing one record per CDR3 protein. This table has 690,000 or so distinct CDR3 sequences, around a sixth appearing once. The sequencing sample was made of blood. Every receptor here comes from a woman aged 50 to 65 with Graves' hyperthyroidism that later progressed to Graves' ophthalmopathy.

This clonotype was observed a few times. This chain connects TRBV29-1 to TRBJ1-1; D is perhaps TRBD1 (6 bases). Trimming took off 7 bases at V and 6 bases at J, with 15 bases between the two ends. CDR3 length equals 12 residues. Germline V gene sequence: CDR1 SQVTM, CDR2 ANQGSEA. The CDR3 loop is CSARRGAPEAFF. CDR3 sequence (DNA): TGCAGCGCCCGAAGGGGGGCCCCTGAAGCTTTCTTT.

The J gene is TRBJ2-1, the V gene TRBV7-9, with 8 bases that match TRBD2. Germline CDR1 is SEHNR and CDR2 is FQNEAQ (reference sequence). Losses at the gene ends were 4 bases for V and 5 bases for J; bases not matched to a gene: 7. This CDR3 is 15 amino acids long. The CDR3: CASSSSGSPNNEQFF. In DNA, the CDR3 is TGTGCCAGCAGCTCAAGCGGGAGTCCCAACAATGAGCAGTTCTTC.

There are a few counts of this clonotype. The rearrangement links TRBV7-9 to TRBJ2-5; 10 bases map to TRBD2. The trim removed 7 bases at V and 5 bases at J, leaving 10 bases unmatched. Germline lookup yields CDR1 SEHNR and CDR2 FQNEAQ (reference sequence). This CDR3 has 15 residues. CDR3 DNA sequence: TGTGCCAGCACCCAGAGCGGGGGGGCCGTGGAGACCCAGTACTTC. It specifies CASTQSGGAVETQYF.

V is TRBV7-2 and J is TRBJ1-2; 8 bases agree with TRBD1. This CDR3 contains 15 residues. The ends lost 5 bases at V and 4 bases at J; junction bases unmatched: 9. Germline V gene sequence: CDR1 SGHTA, CDR2 FQGNSA. The CDR3 spells CASSQPGQASYGYTF. DNA of the CDR3: TGTGCCAGCAGCCAACCGGGACAGGCCTCCTATGGCTACACCTTC.

J is TRBJ1-5 and V is TRBV6-5; D is undetermined. Trimming took off 3 bases at V and 7 bases at J, with 10 bases between the two ends. Germline V gives CDR1 MNHEY, CDR2 SVGAGI. CDR3 length equals 13 residues. The chain's CDR3 is CASSYLGRQPQHF. The CDR3 DNA reads TGTGCCAGCAGTTATTTGGGTAGACAGCCCCAGCATTTT.

On this clonotype: This may come from a read error, since a much larger clone is one base off. V is TRBV12-3 or TRBV12-4 and J is TRBJ2-1, with a weak D call TRBD2 (5 bases). Trimming removed 6 bases from V and 6 bases from J, with 9 bases in between. This CDR3 region has 12 residues. CDR3 loop: CASSPEGNEQFF. The CDR3 DNA reads as TGTGCCAGCAGCCCCGAGGGCAATGAGCAGTTCTTC.

The chain recombines TRBV7-3 with TRBJ1-2; D gene uncertain. The CDR3 is made up of 15 amino acids. V lost 2 bases and J lost 0, with 10 bases in between. CDR1 is SGHTA, CDR2 FQGTGA, per germline. The CDR3: CASSLSGETNYGYTF. In DNA form, the CDR3 reads TGTGCCAGCAGCTTATCTGGGGAAACTAACTATGGCTACACCTTC.

The sample holds many counts of this clonotype. V usage is TRBV12-3 or TRBV12-4 and J usage is TRBJ2-3; the match to TRBD2 covers 10 bases. V lost 6 bases, J lost 2 bases, and 5 bases stayed unmatched. The CDR3 extends over 15 amino acids. CDR3 coding DNA: TGTGCCAGCAGCCCCCTAGCGGGGGACACAGATACGCAGTATTTT. Its translation: CASSPLAGDTDTQYF.

The V call is TRBV9, the J call TRBJ2-2, with D possibly matching TRBD2 (6 bases). Germline CDR1 is SGDLS and CDR2 is YYNGEE. The CDR3 has 16 amino acids. Trimming cost V 4 bases and J 3 bases, with 16 bases left between them. Here the CDR3 reads CASSLGLLPDTGELFF. CDR3 sequence (DNA): TGTGCCAGCAGCTTGGGACTCCTCCCTGACACCGGGGAGCTGTTTTTT.

This clonotype was recorded many times. The chain recombines TRBV4-1 with TRBJ2-2; a possible D gene is TRBD2 (6 bases). The length of the CDR3 is 16 residues. In germline, CDR1 is MGHRA, CDR2 YSYEKL. V lost 0 bases to trimming and J lost 4 bases, with 12 bases between them. The CDR3: CASSQEWFGGTGELFF. The DNA for the CDR3 is TGCGCCAGCAGCCAAGAGTGGTTCGGGGGCACCGGGGAGCTGTTTTTT.

This clonotype was counted at least ten times. The CDR3 DNA follows: TGTGCCAGCAGTCCGACGGGTGTAAGCACTGAAGCTTTCTTT. Translated, it gives CASSPTGVSTEAFF. This rearrangement joins TRBV7-6 to TRBJ1-1; D remains unclear. Trimming took off 6 bases at V and 4 bases at J, with 15 bases between the two ends. The CDR3 totals 14 residues. CDR1 is SGHVS, CDR2 FNYEAQ, per germline.

This clonotype was detected a few times. This sequence joins TRBV11-2 and TRBJ1-2; no reliable D call. Germline-derived CDR1 and CDR2 are SGHAT and FQNNGV. V lost 0 bases and J lost 3, with 8 bases in between. The CDR3 sequence is 14 residues long. The CDR3 reads CASSLEAEDYGYTF. The CDR3 DNA reads TGTGCCAGCAGCTTAGAAGCAGAGGACTATGGCTACACCTTC.

This clonotype was detected many times. The V call is TRBV24-1, the J call TRBJ1-1; D is undetermined. The CDR3 is 12 residues long. Germline CDR1 KGHDR, CDR2 SFDVKD. V lost 3 bases and J lost 11, with 12 bases in between. The CDR3 reads CATSDGVREAFF. CDR3 DNA: TGTGCCACCAGTGATGGGGTAAGGGAGGCTTTCTTT.

The chain uses TRBV10-2 and TRBJ2-7; 11 bases line up with TRBD1. Germline V gene sequence: CDR1 WSHSY, CDR2 SAAADI. This CDR3 region has 15 residues. J lost 3 bases, V lost 6 bases, and 7 bases had no gene match. The CDR3: CASSNPGQGVYEQYF. In nucleotides, the CDR3 is TGCGCCAGCAGCAATCCGGGACAGGGGGTCTACGAGCAGTACTTC.

This clonotype was seen a handful of times. The rearrangement uses TRBV18 and TRBJ1-4; D gene ambiguous. V dropped 6 bases and J dropped 8 bases, with 13 bases sitting between them. Germline CDR1 and CDR2: KGHSH and LQKENI. The CDR3 contains 13 residues. The chain's CDR3 is CASSVTMGEKLFF. CDR3 DNA: TGTGCCAGCTCGGTAACAATGGGAGAAAAACTGTTTTTT.

This clonotype was detected ten times or more. The chain has TRBV2 and TRBJ1-6, with a tentative D call TRBD1 (6 bases). Germline lookup yields CDR1 SNHLY and CDR2 FYNNEI. The CDR3 sequence is 16 residues long. Trimming took 0 bases from V and 2 from J, leaving 8 bases between them. CDR3 amino acids: CASSEATGPYNSPLHF. In DNA, the CDR3 is TGTGCCAGCAGTGAAGCAACAGGGCCCTATAATTCACCCCTCCACTTT.

The rearrangement uses TRBV12-3 or TRBV12-4 and TRBJ2-3; a possible D gene is TRBD2 (5 bases). The V gene lost 3 bases and the J gene lost 0 bases, with 13 bases spanning the gap. CDR3 length equals 16 residues. CDR3 sequence reads: CASSFRGSSSTDTQYF. The CDR3 region has the DNA TGTGCCAGCAGTTTTCGAGGGTCCTCTAGCACAGATACGCAGTATTTT.

A remark on this clonotype: At one end the junction does not follow the germline gene, possibly because of a read error. The chain joins TRBV30 to TRBJ1-4; 9 bases line up with TRBD1. Germline V gene data show CDR1 as GTSNPN and CDR2 as SVGIG (reference sequence). The CDR3 sequence is 16 residues long. The CDR3 DNA sequence: TGTGTCTGGAGCGCTCCGGGACAGGGTTTCGATGAAAAACTGTTTTTT. This sequence encodes CVWSAPGQGFDEKLFF.

A few counts support this clonotype. The chain has TRBV14 and TRBJ2-1, with D possibly called TRBD1 or TRBD2 (6 bases each). The CDR3 covers 16 residues. Germline CDR1 SGHDN, CDR2 FVKESK. V was shortened by 0 bases and J by 8 bases, with 17 bases between the two germline ends. The CDR3 reads CASSQELGAPGDEQFF. CDR3 in DNA: TGTGCCAGCAGCCAAGAATTGGGGGCACCGGGGGATGAGCAGTTCTTC. Looking up the rest from reference TRBV14 and TRBJ2-1 gives the full variable domain: EAGVTQFPSHSVIEKGQTVTLRCDPISGHDNLYWYRRVMGKEIKFLLHFVKESKQDESGMPNNRFLAERTGGTYSTLKVQPAELEDSGVYFCASSQELGAPGDEQFFGPGTRLTVL.

This clonotype was seen ten or more times. The chain has TRBV11-2 and TRBJ1-2; D is unclear. CDR1 SGHAT and CDR2 FQNNGV come from the germline V gene. This CDR3 is 12 amino acids long. V dropped 4 bases and J dropped 8 bases, with 11 bases sitting between them. The DNA of the CDR3 is TGTGCCAGCAGCTCCAACAGCGCCGGCTACACCTTC. Translating gives CASSSNSAGYTF.

This sequence joins TRBV12-5 and TRBJ2-1; 7 bases are a match to TRBD1. This CDR3 has 14 residues. Trimming removed 1 base from V and 8 bases from J; junction bases left unmatched: 5. Germline CDR1 reads LGHNT; CDR2 reads FRNRAP. The CDR3, as DNA: TGTGCTAGTGGTTTGGCAGACAGGGCTCATGAGCAGTTCTTC. This gives the protein CASGLADRAHEQFF.

This clonotype has only a few counts. The rearrangement links TRBV29-1 to TRBJ2-7; 14 bases align to TRBD2. CDR3 size: 14 residues. With 5 bases clipped from V and 6 bases from J, the junction kept 6 bases outside the gene matches. Germline assignment: CDR1 SQVTM and CDR2 ANQGSEA. CDR3 coding DNA: TGCAGCGTTCAGACTAGCGGGGGGGTCAGCGAGCAGTACTTC. Translating gives CSVQTSGGVSEQYF.

This clonotype was found many times. The chain uses TRBV5-1 and TRBJ2-2, with TRBD1 as a possible D gene (6 bases). Germline V gene data show CDR1 as SGHRS and CDR2 as YFSETQ. This CDR3 contains 15 residues. V was trimmed by 4 bases and J by 0 bases, leaving 10 bases between them. In DNA, the CDR3 is TGCGCCAGCAGCGTGGGGGCAGCGAACACCGGGGAGCTGTTTTTT. Protein product: CASSVGAANTGELFF.

CDR3 region: CASSLSSLHQPQHF. In DNA, the CDR3 is TGTGCCAGCAGTTTATCGTCCCTCCATCAGCCCCAGCATTTT. This sequence joins TRBV27 and TRBJ1-5; D is ambiguous. The CDR3 length is 14 residues. Germline assignment: CDR1 MNHEY and CDR2 SMNVEV (reference sequence). Deletions cut 0 bases from V and 5 bases from J, with 8 bases between.

This clonotype occurred a few times. The chain employs TRBV10-3 and TRBJ2-1, with 16 bases that match TRBD2. V was pared by 8 bases and J by 7 bases, with 8 bases of the junction left unmatched. Germline CDR1 ENHRY, CDR2 SYGVKD. The CDR3 totals 16 residues. CDR3 protein: CAIVNGTSGGGNEQFF. CDR3 DNA sequence: TGTGCCATCGTCAACGGGACTAGCGGGGGGGGTAATGAGCAGTTCTTC.

In its sample, this clonotype was seen many times. The chain combines TRBV11-2 with TRBJ1-1; D perhaps matches TRBD1 (6 bases). This CDR3 has 14 amino acids. Germline lookup yields CDR1 SGHAT and CDR2 FQNNGV. V lost 5 bases to trimming and J lost 4 bases, with 14 bases between them. The CDR3 is CASSLGEGGTEAFF. The CDR3 DNA is TGTGCCAGCAGCCTCGGTGAAGGGGGCACTGAAGCTTTCTTT.

This clonotype was seen at least ten times. The V call is TRBV5-1, the J call TRBJ1-6; 7 bases map to TRBD1. CDR1 and CDR2 (germline): SGHRS, YFSETQ. V lost 3 bases and J lost 7; bases outside the gene matches: 4. The CDR3 is made up of 14 amino acids. The CDR3 nucleotides are TGCGCCAGCAGCTCCGGGACAGAAAATTCACCCCTCCACTTT. As protein: CASSSGTENSPLHF.

The chain is built from TRBV6-1 and TRBJ1-4; no firm D call. Looked up from germline, CDR1 is MNHNS and CDR2 is SASEGT. V was cut by 3 bases and J by 8 bases, with 16 bases left in between. This CDR3 is 15 amino acids long. The CDR3 DNA sequence: TGTGCCAGCAGTGACCTTAAGGGTATCGGCGAAAAACTGTTTTTT. This gives the protein CASSDLKGIGEKLFF.

This clonotype occurred a few times. The chain combines TRBV15 with TRBJ1-1; D is uncertain. V lost 3 bases and J lost 5, with 10 bases in between. Germline CDR1 is LNHNV and CDR2 is YYDKDF (reference sequence). This CDR3 has 13 amino acids. Here the CDR3 DNA reads TGTGCCACCAGCAGTTACGGGAATACTGAAGCTTTCTTT. The encoded protein is CATSSYGNTEAFF.